These 7 T cell receptor beta chains originate from one sample sequenced in a study of T cell changes during pregnancy in multiple sclerosis. Libraries were prepared by immunoSEQ multiplex PCR; TCRdb keeps only in-frame clonotypes and omits some of them. Of about 57,000 clones detected, around nine tenths appear once; the ten largest clones hold 0.35% to 0.4%. Sequencing was performed on CD4+ T cells from peripheral blood mononuclear cells, taken before pregnancy. The receptor source for this set is a female donor with multiple sclerosis, enrolled in a pregnancy study.

V and J are TRBV10-3 and TRBJ2-3; possible D gene TRBD2, 6 bases. This CDR3 is 16 amino acids long. The V end lost 2 bases, the J end lost 4 bases, and 16 bases lay between the germline ends. The germline V gene has CDR1 ENHRY and CDR2 SYGVKD. CDR3 in amino acids: CAISEHTGEGADTQYF. The CDR3 DNA reads TGTGCCATCAGTGAGCACACGGGAGAGGGCGCAGATACGCAGTATTTT.

The genes are TRBV12-2 and TRBJ1-1; TRBD1, the table's D call, lacks a check against the DNA. TRBV12-2 represents a pseudogene. CDR3 length equals 19 residues. The CDR3 sequence: CASRLEGRVGNRADTEAFF. The CDR3 DNA reads as TGTGCAAGTCGCTTAGAAGGTAGGGTGGGGAACAGGGCTGACACTGAAGCTTTCTTT.

The V call is TRBV2, the J call TRBJ2-5; 8 positions match TRBD1. The V segment lost 4 bases and the J segment 4 bases; nucleotides outside the gene matches: 8. The CDR3 length is 15 residues. The germline V gene has CDR1 SNHLY and CDR2 FYNNEI. The CDR3 here is CASSGPGQGGETQYF. In nucleotides, the CDR3 is TGTGCCAGCAGTGGCCCCGGACAGGGAGGAGAGACCCAGTACTTC.

This clone was seen a few times. The chain carries TRBV2 and TRBJ1-1, with D hard to call. The V end was cut by 9 bases, the J end by 0 bases, with 11 bases between. The V gene's germline CDR1 is SNHLY and CDR2 FYNNEI. The CDR3 has 13 residues. CDR3 loop: CARLHPLNTEAFF. The DNA of the CDR3 is TGTGCCAGACTACACCCACTGAACACTGAAGCTTTCTTT.

V and J are TRBV6-6 and TRBJ1-2; 7 positions agree with TRBD1. J gave up 5 bases and V 2 bases, and 5 bases lay outside the gene matches. CDR1 is MNHNY and CDR2 is SVGAGI in the germline V gene (reference sequence). CDR3 length: 14 residues. DNA for the CDR3: TGTGCCAGCAGTTACGGAGGGGGCGCGTATGGCTACACCTTC. It translates to CASSYGGGAYGYTF.

This chain uses TRBV9 with TRBJ2-3; weak D call: TRBD2 (6 bases). Per germline, CDR1 SGDLS and CDR2 YYNGEE. V lost 4 bases to trimming and J lost 3 bases, with 12 bases between them. The CDR3 length is 14 residues. CDR3 in DNA: TGTGCCAGCAGCCCGGAGGGCCGTACAGATACGCAGTATTTT. Translation: CASSPEGRTDTQYF.

This chain links TRBV5-6 with TRBJ2-5, with 7 bases that match TRBD1. CDR3 length equals 15 residues. Germline V gene data show CDR1 as SGHDT and CDR2 as YYEEEE. The ends lost 0 bases at V and 2 bases at J; junction bases unmatched: 4. The DNA for the CDR3 is TGTGCCAGCAGCTTGGCCGGCAGGGGGCAAGAGACCCAGTACTTC. Translating it yields CASSLAGRGQETQYF.